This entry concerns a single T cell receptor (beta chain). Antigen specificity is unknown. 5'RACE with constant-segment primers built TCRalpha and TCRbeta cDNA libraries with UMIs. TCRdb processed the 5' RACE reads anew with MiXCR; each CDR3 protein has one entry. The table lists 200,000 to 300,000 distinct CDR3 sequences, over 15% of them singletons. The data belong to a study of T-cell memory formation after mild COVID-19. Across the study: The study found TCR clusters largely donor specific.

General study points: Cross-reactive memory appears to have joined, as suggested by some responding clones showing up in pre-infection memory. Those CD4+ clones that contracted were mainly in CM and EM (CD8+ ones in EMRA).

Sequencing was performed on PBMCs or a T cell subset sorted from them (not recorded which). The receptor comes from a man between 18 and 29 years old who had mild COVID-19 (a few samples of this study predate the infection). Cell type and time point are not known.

The CDR3 DNA is TGCAGCGGGGGGACAGGGGCCTATGGCTACACCTTC. Encoded protein: CSGGTGAYGYTF. The chain employs TRBV29-1 and TRBJ1-2, with 10 bases identical to TRBD1. J was trimmed by 4 bases and V by 7 bases; bases with no gene match: 3. From germline, CDR1 is SQVTM and CDR2 ANQGSEA. This CDR3 comprises 12 residues.